These 5 T cell receptor beta chains came from one sample sequenced in a study of Graves' ophthalmopathy and Graves' hyperthyroidism. TCR beta CDR3 amplification used RNA transcripts. The first round was an RT-PCR with HTBI primers, and the second round was a multiplex PCR. TCRdb fed the multiplex PCR reads into MiXCR, producing one record per CDR3 protein. The data contain hundreds of thousands of distinct CDR3 sequences, 45% of them seen just once; the ten biggest clones take up about half. Sequencing was carried out using peripheral blood. The receptor source for this set is an adult man with Graves' ophthalmopathy.

The chain employs TRBV7-3 and TRBJ2-2, with 9 bases aligning to TRBD1. This CDR3 region has 16 residues. Germline V gene lookup returns CDR1 SGHTA and CDR2 FQGTGA. Unmatched junction bases numbered 2, after V lost 1 base and J lost 2 bases. CDR3 sequence: CASSLMDRGNTGELFF. In DNA form, the CDR3 reads TGTGCCAGCAGCTTAATGGACAGGGGTAACACCGGGGAGCTGTTTTTT.

This clonotype occurred a few times. The chain employs TRBV12-3 or TRBV12-4 and TRBJ2-6; 8 nucleotides line up with TRBD1. After removal of 7 bases from V and 3 bases from J, the junction contained 2 bases not matched to a gene. There are 14 residues in the CDR3. The CDR3 coding sequence is TGTGCCAGCACCGGGACAGGTGGGGCCAACGTCCTGACTTTC. This gives the protein CASTGTGGANVLTF.

This clonotype has ten or more counts. The chain uses TRBV2 and TRBJ1-2; TRBD1 agrees at 7 bases. Germline V lookup: CDR1 SNHLY, CDR2 FYNNEI. This CDR3 comprises 13 residues. Trimming cost V 6 bases and J 4 bases; bases outside gene matches: 5. CDR3 nucleotide sequence: TGTGCCAGCAGGGGGGACAGTCGCTATGGCTACACCTTC. Its translation is CASRGDSRYGYTF.

The genes are TRBV19 and TRBJ2-7, with D possibly TRBD1 on 5 matching bases. Between the trimmed V and J ends, which lost 1 base and 5 bases, there was a span of 15 bases. The germline V gene encodes CDR1 LNHDA and CDR2 SQIVND (reference sequence). This CDR3 contains 15 residues. The CDR3 coding sequence is TGTGCCAGTAGTATAGGGGCAGGGAAAATTCACGAGCAGTACTTC. Amino acids: CASSIGAGKIHEQYF. The whole variable domain, filled in from reference TRBV19 and TRBJ2-7, reads DGGITQSPKYLFRKEGQNVTLSCEQNLNHDAMYWYRQDPGQGLRLIYYSQIVNDFQKGDIAEGYSVSREKKESFPLTVTSAQKNPTAFYLCASSIGAGKIHEQYFGPGTRLTVT.

CDR3 amino acids: CASSSQRGQGSGEQYF. The CDR3 bases are TGTGCCAGCAGCTCCCAAAGGGGACAGGGATCGGGCGAGCAGTACTTC. The chain has TRBV6-6 and TRBJ2-7; 9 bases line up with TRBD1. The CDR3 totals 16 residues. V trimming: 6 bases; J trimming: 6 bases; junction bases outside the gene matches: 15. CDR1 and CDR2 from the germline V gene are MNHNY and SVGAGI (reference sequence).